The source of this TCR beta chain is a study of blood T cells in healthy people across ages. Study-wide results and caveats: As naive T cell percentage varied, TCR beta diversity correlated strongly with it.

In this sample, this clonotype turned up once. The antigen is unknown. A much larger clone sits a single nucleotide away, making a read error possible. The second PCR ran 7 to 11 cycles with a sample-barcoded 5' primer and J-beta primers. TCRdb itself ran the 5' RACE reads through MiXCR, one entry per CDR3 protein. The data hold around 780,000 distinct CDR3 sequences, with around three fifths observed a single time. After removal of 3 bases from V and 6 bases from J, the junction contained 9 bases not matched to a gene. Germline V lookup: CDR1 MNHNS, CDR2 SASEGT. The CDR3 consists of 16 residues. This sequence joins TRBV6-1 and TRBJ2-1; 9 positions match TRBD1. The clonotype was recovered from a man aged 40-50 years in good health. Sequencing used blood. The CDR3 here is CASSEGGGTGSNEQFF. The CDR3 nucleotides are TGTGCCAGCAGTGAGGGAGGAGGGACAGGGTCCAATGAGCAGTTCTTC.